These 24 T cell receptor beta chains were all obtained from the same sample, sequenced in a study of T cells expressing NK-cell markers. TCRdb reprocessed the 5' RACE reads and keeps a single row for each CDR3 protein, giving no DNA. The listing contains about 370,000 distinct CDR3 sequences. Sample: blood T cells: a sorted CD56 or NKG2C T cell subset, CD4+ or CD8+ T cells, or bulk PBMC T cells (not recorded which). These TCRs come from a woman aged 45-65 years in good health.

The chain's CDR3 is CASVLATYNEQFF. The chain has TRBV28 and TRBJ2-1; TCRdb designates TRBD2, a call that cannot be tested without DNA. CDR3 length: 13 amino acids. Germline V CDR1 and CDR2: MDHEN, SYDVKM.

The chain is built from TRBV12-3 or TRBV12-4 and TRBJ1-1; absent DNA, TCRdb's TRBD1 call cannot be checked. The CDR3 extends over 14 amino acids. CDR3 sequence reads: CASTGTGRGTEAFF.

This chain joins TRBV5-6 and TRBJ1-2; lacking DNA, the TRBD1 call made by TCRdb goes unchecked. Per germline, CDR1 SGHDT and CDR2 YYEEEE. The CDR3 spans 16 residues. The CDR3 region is CASSRSQDGIFYGYTF. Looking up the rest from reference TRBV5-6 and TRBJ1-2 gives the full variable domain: DAGVTQSPTHLIKTRGQQVTLRCSPKSGHDTVSWYQQALGQGPQFIFQYYEEEERQRGNFPDRFSGHQFPNYSSELNVNALLLGDSALYLCASSRSQDGIFYGYTFGSGTRLTVV.

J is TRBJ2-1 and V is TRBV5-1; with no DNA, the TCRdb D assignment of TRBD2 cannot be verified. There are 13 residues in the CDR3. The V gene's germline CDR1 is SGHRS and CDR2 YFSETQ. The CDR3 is CASSLGAGSVQFF. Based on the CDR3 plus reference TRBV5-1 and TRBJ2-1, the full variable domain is KAGVTQTPRYLIKTRGQQVTLSCSPISGHRSVSWYQQTPGQGLQFLFEYFSETQRNKGNFPGRFSGRQFSNSRSEMNVSTLELGDSALYLCASSLGAGSVQFFGPGTRLTVL.

This CDR3 reads CASSQVGSGTTNGYTF. This chain joins TRBV4-2 and TRBJ1-2; there is no DNA to check the TCRdb D call of TRBD1. Germline-derived CDR1 and CDR2 are LGHNA and YNFKEQ. The CDR3 runs to 16 residues.

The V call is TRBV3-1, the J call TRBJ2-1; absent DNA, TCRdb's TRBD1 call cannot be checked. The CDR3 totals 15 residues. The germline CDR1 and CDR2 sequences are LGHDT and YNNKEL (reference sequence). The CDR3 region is CASSQVGLGYNEQFF.

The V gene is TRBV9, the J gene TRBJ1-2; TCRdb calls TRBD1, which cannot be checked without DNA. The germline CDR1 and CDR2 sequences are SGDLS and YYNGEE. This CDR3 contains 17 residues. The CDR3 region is CASSVGGTGLSNYGYTF.

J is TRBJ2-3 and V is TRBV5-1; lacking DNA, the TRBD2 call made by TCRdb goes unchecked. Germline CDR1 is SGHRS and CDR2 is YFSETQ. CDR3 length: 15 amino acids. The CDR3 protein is CASSSAGSFSDTQYF.

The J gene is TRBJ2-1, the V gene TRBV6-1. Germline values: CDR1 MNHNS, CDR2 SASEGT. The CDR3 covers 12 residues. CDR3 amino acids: CASSDLWGEQFF.

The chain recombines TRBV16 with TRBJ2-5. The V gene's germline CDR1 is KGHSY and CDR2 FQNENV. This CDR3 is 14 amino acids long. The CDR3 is CASSQYHNQETQYF.

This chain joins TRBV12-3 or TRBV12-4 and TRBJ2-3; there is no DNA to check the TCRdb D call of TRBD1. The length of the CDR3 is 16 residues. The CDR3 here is CASRPWGPGGTDTQYF.

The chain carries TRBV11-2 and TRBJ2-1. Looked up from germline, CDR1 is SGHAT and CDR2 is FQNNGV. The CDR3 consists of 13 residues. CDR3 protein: CASSFDPNNEQFF.

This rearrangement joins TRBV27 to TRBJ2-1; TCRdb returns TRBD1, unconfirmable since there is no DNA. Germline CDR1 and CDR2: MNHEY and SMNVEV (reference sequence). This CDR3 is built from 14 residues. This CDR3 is CASSPLRVGHEQFF.

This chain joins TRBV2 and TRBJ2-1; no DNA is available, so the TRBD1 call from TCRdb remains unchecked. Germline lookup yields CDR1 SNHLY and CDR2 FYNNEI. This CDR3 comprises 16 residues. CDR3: CASSPGDGRSYNEQFF. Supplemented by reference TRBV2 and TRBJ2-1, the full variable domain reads EPEVTQTPSHQVTQMGQEVILRCVPISNHLYFYWYRQILGQKVEFLVSFYNNEISEKSEIFDDQFSVERPDGSNFTLKIRSTKLEDSAMYFCASSPGDGRSYNEQFFGPGTRLTVL.

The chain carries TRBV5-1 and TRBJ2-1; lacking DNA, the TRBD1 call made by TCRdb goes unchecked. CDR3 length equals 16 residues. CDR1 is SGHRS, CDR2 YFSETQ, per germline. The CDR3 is CASSLAAMKGGNEQFF.

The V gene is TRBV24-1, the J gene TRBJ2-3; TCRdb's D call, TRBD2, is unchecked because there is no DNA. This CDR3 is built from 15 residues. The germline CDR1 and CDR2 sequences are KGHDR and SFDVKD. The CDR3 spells CATSDRGLMGDTQYF.

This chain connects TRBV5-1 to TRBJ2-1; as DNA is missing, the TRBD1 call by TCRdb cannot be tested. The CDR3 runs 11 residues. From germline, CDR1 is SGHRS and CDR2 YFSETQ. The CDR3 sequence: CASSEGAEQFF. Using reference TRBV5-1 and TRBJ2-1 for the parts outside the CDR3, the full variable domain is KAGVTQTPRYLIKTRGQQVTLSCSPISGHRSVSWYQQTPGQGLQFLFEYFSETQRNKGNFPGRFSGRQFSNSRSEMNVSTLELGDSALYLCASSEGAEQFFGPGTRLTVL.

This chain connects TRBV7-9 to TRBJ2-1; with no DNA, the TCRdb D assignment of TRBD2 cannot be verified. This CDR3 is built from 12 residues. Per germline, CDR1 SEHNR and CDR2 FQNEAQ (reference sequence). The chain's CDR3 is CASTGLAGEQFF.

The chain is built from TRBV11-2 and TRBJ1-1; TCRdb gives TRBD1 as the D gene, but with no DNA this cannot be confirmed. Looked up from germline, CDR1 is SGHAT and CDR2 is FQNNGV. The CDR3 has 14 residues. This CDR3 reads CASSYGQTNTEAFF.

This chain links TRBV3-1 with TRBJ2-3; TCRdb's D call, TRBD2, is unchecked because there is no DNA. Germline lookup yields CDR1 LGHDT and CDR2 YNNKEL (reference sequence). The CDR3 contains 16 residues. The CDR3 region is CASSPAFAGGRDTQYF.

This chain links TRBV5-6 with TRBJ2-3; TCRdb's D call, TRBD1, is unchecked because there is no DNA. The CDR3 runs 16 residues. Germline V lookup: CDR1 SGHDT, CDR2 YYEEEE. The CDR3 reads CASSSSWGVWTDTQYF.

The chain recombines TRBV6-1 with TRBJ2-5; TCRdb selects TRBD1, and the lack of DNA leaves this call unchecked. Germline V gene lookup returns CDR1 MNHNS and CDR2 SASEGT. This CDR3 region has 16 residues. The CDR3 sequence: CASSPDSRGRGETQYF.

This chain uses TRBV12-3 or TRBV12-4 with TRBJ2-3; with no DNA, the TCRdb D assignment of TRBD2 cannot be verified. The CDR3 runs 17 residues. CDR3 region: CASSPALAGVSGGTQYF.

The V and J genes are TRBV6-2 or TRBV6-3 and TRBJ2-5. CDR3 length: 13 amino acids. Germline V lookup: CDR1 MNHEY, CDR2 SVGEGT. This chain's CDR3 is CATIGATQGTQYF.